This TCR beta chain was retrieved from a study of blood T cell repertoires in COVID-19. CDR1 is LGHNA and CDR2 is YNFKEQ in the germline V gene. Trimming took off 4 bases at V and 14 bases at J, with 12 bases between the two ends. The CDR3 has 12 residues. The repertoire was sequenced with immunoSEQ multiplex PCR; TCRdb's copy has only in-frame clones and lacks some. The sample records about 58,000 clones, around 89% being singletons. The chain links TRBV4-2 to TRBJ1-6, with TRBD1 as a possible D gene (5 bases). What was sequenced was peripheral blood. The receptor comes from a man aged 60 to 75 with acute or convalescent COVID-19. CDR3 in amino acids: CASSLGGVTLHF. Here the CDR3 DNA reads TGTGCCAGCAGCCTAGGAGGGGTAACCCTCCACTTT.